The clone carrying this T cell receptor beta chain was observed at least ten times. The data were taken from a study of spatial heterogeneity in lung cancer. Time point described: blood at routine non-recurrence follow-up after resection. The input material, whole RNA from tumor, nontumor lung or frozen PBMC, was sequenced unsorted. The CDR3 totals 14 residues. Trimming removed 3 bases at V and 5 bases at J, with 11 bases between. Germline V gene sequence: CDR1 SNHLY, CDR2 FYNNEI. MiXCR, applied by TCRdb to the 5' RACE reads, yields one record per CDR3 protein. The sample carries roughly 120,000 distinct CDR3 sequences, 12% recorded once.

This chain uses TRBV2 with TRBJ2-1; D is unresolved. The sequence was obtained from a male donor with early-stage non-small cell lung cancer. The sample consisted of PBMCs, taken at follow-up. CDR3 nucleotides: TGTGCCAGCAGTGATTCCGTAGGAAACAATGAGCAGTTCTTC. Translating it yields CASSDSVGNNEQFF.